This T cell receptor beta chain was captured in a study of shared clonotypes between healthy human individuals. Study results and caveats: Between a few donors, naive CD4 clonotypes were shared at a level of about 5%.

In the case of this clone: Its antigen is still unknown.

Assay: immunoSEQ multiplex PCR; the TCRdb copy retains only in-frame clones and omits some. The sample has some 2,500,000 clones, 92% seen once. Every donor, a Caucasian adult, lived in Nashville, Tennessee. The CDR3 spans 15 residues. V was pared by 3 bases and J by 7 bases, with 19 bases between. Germline CDR1 reads KGHSH; CDR2 reads LQKENI. The receptor was isolated from a man aged 18-30 years in good health. Some clones in this sample may be carry-over from other donors' samples. Sequencing used naive CD4+ T cells from PBMCs. Subset meaning: CD45RA+ positively selected. The rearrangement uses TRBV18 and TRBJ2-7, with D tentatively TRBD2 (6 bases). CDR3 protein: CASSPRLTGVWEQYF. CDR3 bases: TGTGCCAGCTCACCCCGGTTAACGGGAGTCTGGGAGCAGTACTTC.